A single sample is the source of the 16 T cell receptor beta chains below, sequenced in a study of Ad26.COV2.S vaccination and SARS-CoV-2 variants. Profiling relied on immunoSEQ multiplex PCR, and the TCRdb table lists in-frame clones only, not all of them. Of about 390,000 clones in the sample, more than 85% were seen once. Specified treatment: around 19 received Ad26.COV2.S at low or high dose, single or two shots; about five received placebo; per-sample allocation not given. Sampling happened 63 days after the first vaccine or placebo injection. Sequences were derived from peripheral blood, sampled in a trial of Ad26.COV2.S vaccine versus placebo. Receptors originate from a person aged 18-60 years who received the Ad26.COV2.S COVID-19 vaccine or a placebo.

This clone has just one count. The chain employs TRBV10-1 and TRBJ1-6; D unclear. The V end was cut by 3 bases, the J end by 8 bases, with 8 bases between. The CDR3 totals 13 residues. The germline CDR1 and CDR2 sequences are WNHNN and SYGVQD (reference sequence). CDR3 nucleotides: TGCGCCAGCAGTGATTCACGTTATTCACCCCTCCACTTT. It translates to CASSDSRYSPLHF.

This chain links TRBV2 with TRBJ2-7; 10 bases map to TRBD1. Per germline, CDR1 SNHLY and CDR2 FYNNEI. Germline trimming cut 6 bases from V and 6 bases from J; bases unmatched to any gene: 11. This CDR3 comprises 15 residues. The CDR3 DNA sequence: TGTGCCAGCAGCGGGGGACAGGGGAGTGGGCGCGAGCAGTACTTC. Its translation is CASSGGQGSGREQYF.

The chain employs TRBV13 and TRBJ1-6; 8 bases fit TRBD1. This CDR3 region has 17 residues. The J segment lost 5 bases and the V segment lost 3 bases, leaving 9 bases of the junction unmatched. Germline V CDR1 and CDR2: PRHDT, FYEKMQ (reference sequence). In DNA form, the CDR3 reads TGTGCCAGCAGCTTGAACAGGGGGATGGGCCATAATTCACCCCTCCACTTT. Translated, it gives CASSLNRGMGHNSPLHF.

This clone was seen ten or more times. The DNA of the CDR3 is TGCGCCAGCAACAATGAGCAGTTCTTC. Encoded protein: CASNNEQFF. The rearrangement links TRBV10-1 to TRBJ2-1; D remains unclear. With 7 bases removed from V and 5 bases from J, the gap between germline ends came to 0 bases. Germline lookup yields CDR1 WNHNN and CDR2 SYGVQD (reference sequence). CDR3 length equals 9 residues.

CDR3 in DNA: TGTGCCAGCAGATTGCCCTCGACCGGGGAGCTGTTTTTT. It is translated as CASRLPSTGELFF. The chain links TRBV6-6 to TRBJ2-2; D is undetermined. The germline V gene has CDR1 MNHNY and CDR2 SVGAGI (reference sequence). The CDR3 length is 13 residues. V was trimmed by 6 bases and J by 5 bases, leaving 10 bases between them.

V usage is TRBV2 and J usage is TRBJ2-2, with D uncertain. CDR1 is SNHLY and CDR2 is FYNNEI in the germline V gene. CDR3 length: 14 residues. V lost 5 bases and J lost 4, with 11 bases in between. The CDR3 DNA sequence: TGTGCCAGCAGTATCGACTCATTCACCGGGGAGCTGTTTTTT. This encodes CASSIDSFTGELFF.

The chain recombines TRBV18 with TRBJ1-2; D possibly corresponds to TRBD1 (5 bases). This CDR3 is built from 17 residues. The germline CDR1 and CDR2 sequences are KGHSH and LQKENI. Trimming took 6 bases from V and 4 from J, leaving 24 bases between them. The DNA for the CDR3 is TGTGCCAGCTCGCCCGGGGCAGCGTATTCCCTCGGCTATGGCTACACCTTC. This translates into CASSPGAAYSLGYGYTF.

The chain combines TRBV11-2 with TRBJ2-1; 7 nucleotides agree with TRBD2. J gave up 9 bases and V 4 bases, and 3 bases lay outside the gene matches. Germline CDR1 SGHAT, CDR2 FQNNGV. CDR3 length equals 12 residues. The CDR3 DNA is TGTGCCAGCAGCTCCCCGGGGGGTGAGCAGTTCTTC. The encoded protein is CASSSPGGEQFF.

This sequence joins TRBV6-5 and TRBJ2-5; tentative D call: TRBD2 (7 bases). V dropped 8 bases and J dropped 5 bases, with 12 bases sitting between them. This CDR3 has 12 residues. Germline V gene data show CDR1 as MNHEY and CDR2 as SVGAGI. CDR3 residues: CASRGAGETQYF. CDR3 DNA: TGTGCCAGCCGGGGGGCCGGGGAGACCCAGTACTTC.

The rearrangement links TRBV27 to TRBJ1-1, with TRBD1 as a possible D gene (6 bases). V gave up 7 bases and J gave up 4 bases, with 13 bases separating them. The germline gives CDR1 MNHEY, CDR2 SMNVEV (reference sequence). This CDR3 spans 13 amino acids. CDR3 sequence (DNA): TGTGCCAGCAACCGGGGGCTAGCCACTGAAGCTTTCTTT. The encoded protein is CASNRGLATEAFF.

Worth noting for this clone: One junction end does not reproduce the germline sequence, and a read error may be involved. The rearrangement joins TRBV7-7 to TRBJ2-5; weak D call: TRBD1 (6 bases). This CDR3 is 14 amino acids long. In germline, CDR1 is SSHAT, CDR2 FNYEAQ (reference sequence). The CDR3 here is CASSLGAGEETQYF. For the CDR3, the DNA is TGTGCTAGCAGCTTAGGGGCAGGGGAAGAGACCCAGTACTTC.

The rearrangement joins TRBV21-1 to TRBJ1-6. TRBV21-1 is a recognized pseudogene. The CDR3 is 14 residues long. The CDR3 protein is CASSKDRDGSPLHF. CDR3 DNA: TGTGCCAGCAGCAAAGACCGGGATGGATCACCCCTCCACTTT.

The rearrangement joins TRBV2 to TRBJ2-3; TRBD2 matches at 7 bases. The CDR3 runs to 15 residues. Germline V gene lookup returns CDR1 SNHLY and CDR2 FYNNEI. V trimming: 3 bases; J trimming: 1 base; junction bases outside the gene matches: 4. In nucleotides, the CDR3 is TGTGCCAGCAGTGATCGGGACTATCGCACAGATACGCAGTATTTT. Protein: CASSDRDYRTDTQYF.

The rearrangement links TRBV7-9 to TRBJ1-1; D is perhaps TRBD1 (6 bases). Germline V lookup: CDR1 SEHNR, CDR2 FQNEAQ (reference sequence). Between the trimmed V and J ends, which lost 5 bases and 5 bases, there was a span of 15 bases. This CDR3 spans 14 amino acids. CDR3 sequence (DNA): TGTGCCAGCAGCAGAGGGGACACGGGGACTGAAGCTTTCTTT. Translating gives CASSRGDTGTEAFF.

The gene calls are TRBV29-1 and TRBJ2-5, with 7 bases lining up with TRBD2. Germline trimming cut 0 bases from V and 5 bases from J; bases unmatched to any gene: 6. This CDR3 has 14 residues. The germline gives CDR1 SQVTM, CDR2 ANQGSEA. The DNA for the CDR3 is TGCAGCGTTGAAGATGGCGGCGGGGGTGAGACCCAGTACTTC. This codes for CSVEDGGGGETQYF.

J is TRBJ1-5 and V is TRBV10-2, with D unclear. Trimming removed 7 bases at V and 0 bases at J, with 13 bases between. The CDR3 runs to 15 residues. Per germline, CDR1 WSHSY and CDR2 SAAADI. The CDR3 loop is CASTPDGYSNQPQHF. The CDR3 nucleotides are TGCGCCAGCACTCCGGACGGATATAGCAATCAGCCCCAGCATTTT.